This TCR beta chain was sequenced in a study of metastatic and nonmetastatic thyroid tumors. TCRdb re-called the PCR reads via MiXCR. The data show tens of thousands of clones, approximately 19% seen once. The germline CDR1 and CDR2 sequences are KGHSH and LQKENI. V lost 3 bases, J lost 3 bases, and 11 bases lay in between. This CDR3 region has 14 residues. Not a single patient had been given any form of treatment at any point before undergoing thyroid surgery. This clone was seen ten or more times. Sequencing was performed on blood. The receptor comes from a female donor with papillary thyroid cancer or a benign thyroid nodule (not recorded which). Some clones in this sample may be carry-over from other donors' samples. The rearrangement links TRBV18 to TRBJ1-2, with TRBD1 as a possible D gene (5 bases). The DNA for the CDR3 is TGTGCCAGCTCACCGGAAGGGGCCCACTATGGCTACACCTTC. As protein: CASSPEGAHYGYTF.